This T cell receptor (beta chain) is drawn from a study of shared clonotypes between healthy human individuals. Whole-study findings and limits: Sharing across four donors was highest in naive CD4 (approximately 5%) and lowest in memory CD8 (approximately 0.4%).

To note about this clone: Its cognate antigen is unknown.

The CDR3 runs 13 residues. The ends were cut back, 4 bases at V and 6 bases at J, with 11 bases in the middle. Germline-derived CDR1 and CDR2 are ENHRY and SYGVKD. The repertoire was sequenced with immunoSEQ multiplex PCR; TCRdb's copy has only in-frame clones and lacks some. The profile shows 2 million to 2.5 million clones, around 95% of them singletons. The V gene is TRBV10-3, the J gene TRBJ2-3; perhaps TRBD2 as D (5 bases). This clonotype originated in a man aged 18 to 29 in good health. Sequenced input: naive CD4+ T cells sorted from blood. Indicated subset: CD45RA+ positively selected. The CDR3 sequence is CAISVQTRDTQYF. Here the CDR3 DNA reads TGTGCCATCAGTGTCCAAACTAGGGATACGCAGTATTTT.